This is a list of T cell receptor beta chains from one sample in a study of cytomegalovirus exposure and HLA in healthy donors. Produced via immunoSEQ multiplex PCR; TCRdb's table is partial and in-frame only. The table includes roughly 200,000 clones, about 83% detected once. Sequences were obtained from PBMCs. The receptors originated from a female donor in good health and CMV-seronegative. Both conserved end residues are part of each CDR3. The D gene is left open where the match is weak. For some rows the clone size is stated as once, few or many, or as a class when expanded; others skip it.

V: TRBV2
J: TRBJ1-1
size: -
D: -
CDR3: CASSADRNTEAFF
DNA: TGTGCCAGCAGTGCTGACAGGAACACTGAAGCTTTCTTT

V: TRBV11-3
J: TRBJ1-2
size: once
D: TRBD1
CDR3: CASSLGTGDLFYGYTF
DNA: TGTGCCAGCAGCTTGGGGACAGGGGATTTGTTCTATGGCTACACCTTC

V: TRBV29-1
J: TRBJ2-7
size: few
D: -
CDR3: CSVEDLVRRGEQYF
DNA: TGCAGCGTTGAAGATCTTGTCCGAAGGGGCGAGCAGTACTTC

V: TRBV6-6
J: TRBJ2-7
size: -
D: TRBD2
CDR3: CASSYSPSGRLLYF
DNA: TGTGCCAGCAGTTACTCACCTAGCGGGAGGCTCTTGTACTTC

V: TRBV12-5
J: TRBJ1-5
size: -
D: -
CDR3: CASGLGGTNQPQHF
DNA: TGTGCTAGTGGCCTCGGGGGGACCAATCAGCCCCAGCATTTT

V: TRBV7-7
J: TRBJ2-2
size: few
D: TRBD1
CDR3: CASSLTQGGGELFF
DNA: TGTGCCAGCAGCTTGACACAGGGGGGCGGGGAGCTGTTTTTT

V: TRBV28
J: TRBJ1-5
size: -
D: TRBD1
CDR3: CASRGPGGFGQPQHF
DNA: TGTGCCAGCAGAGGTCCAGGGGGCTTTGGTCAGCCCCAGCATTTT

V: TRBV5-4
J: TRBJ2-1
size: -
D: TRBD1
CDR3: CASTPLGAGGGNEQFF
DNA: TGTGCCAGCACCCCCCTTGGGGCAGGGGGCGGAAATGAGCAGTTCTTC

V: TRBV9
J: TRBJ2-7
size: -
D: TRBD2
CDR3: CASGRGAYEQYF
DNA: TGTGCCAGCGGGAGGGGAGCCTACGAGCAGTACTTC

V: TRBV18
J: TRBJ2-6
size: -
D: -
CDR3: CASSPQSGANVLTF
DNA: TGTGCCAGCTCACCGCAGTCTGGGGCCAACGTCCTGACTTTC

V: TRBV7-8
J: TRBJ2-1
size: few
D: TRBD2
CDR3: CASSLDLSTSASSYNEQFF
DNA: TGTGCCAGCAGCTTAGATTTATCGACTAGCGCTAGCTCCTACAATGAGCAGTTCTTC

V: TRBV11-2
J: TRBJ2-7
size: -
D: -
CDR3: CASSLVRGGEQYF
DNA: TGTGCCAGCAGCTTAGTCCGGGGAGGCGAGCAGTACTTC

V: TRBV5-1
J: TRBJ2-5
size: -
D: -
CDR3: CASSSYRGGETQYF
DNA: TGCGCCAGCAGCTCATACAGGGGGGGAGAGACCCAGTACTTC

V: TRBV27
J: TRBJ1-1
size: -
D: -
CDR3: CASSFLPGQNTEAFF
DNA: TGTGCCAGCAGTTTCTTGCCAGGACAGAACACTGAAGCTTTCTTT

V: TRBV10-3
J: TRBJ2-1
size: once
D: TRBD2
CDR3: CAISDPSRLAGGAVDNEQFF
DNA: TGTGCCATCAGTGACCCATCCCGACTAGCGGGAGGGGCCGTGGACAATGAGCAGTTCTTC

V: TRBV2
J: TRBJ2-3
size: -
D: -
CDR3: CASSATGDTQYF
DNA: TGTGCCAGCAGCGCCACTGGAGATACGCAGTATTTT